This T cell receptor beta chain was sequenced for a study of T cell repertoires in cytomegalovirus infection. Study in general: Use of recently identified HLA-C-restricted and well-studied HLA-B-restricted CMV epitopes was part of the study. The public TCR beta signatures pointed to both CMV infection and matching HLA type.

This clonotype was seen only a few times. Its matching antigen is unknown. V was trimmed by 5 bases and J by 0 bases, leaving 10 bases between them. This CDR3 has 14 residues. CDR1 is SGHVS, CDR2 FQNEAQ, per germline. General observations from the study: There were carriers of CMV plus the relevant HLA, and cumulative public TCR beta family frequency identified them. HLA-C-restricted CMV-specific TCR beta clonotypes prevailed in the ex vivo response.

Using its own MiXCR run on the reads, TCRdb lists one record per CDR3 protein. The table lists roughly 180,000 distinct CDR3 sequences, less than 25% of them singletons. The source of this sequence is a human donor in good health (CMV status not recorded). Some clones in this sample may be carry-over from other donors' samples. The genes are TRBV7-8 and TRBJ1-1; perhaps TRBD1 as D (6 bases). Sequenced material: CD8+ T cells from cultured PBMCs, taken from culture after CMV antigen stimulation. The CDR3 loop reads CASSGRTVNTEAFF. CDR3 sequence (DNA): TGTGCCAGCAGCGGCCGGACAGTGAACACTGAAGCTTTCTTT.